This T cell receptor (beta chain) was observed in a study of early T cells in non-severe SARS-CoV-2 infection. About the research overall: From unsorted whole blood, bulk RNA was sequenced, and the chains remained unpaired. Findings and caveats of the study: Anti-spike CD8 responses were favored by VDJdb matching, which missed private and CD4 specificities.

V lost 5 bases and J lost 4, with 14 bases in between. The CDR3 totals 15 residues. In regard to this clonotype: Its antigen is not known.

Unique molecular identifiers were affixed to single, distinct cDNA molecules. TCRdb reprocessed the 5' RACE reads with MiXCR, giving one entry per CDR3 protein. The table records about 79,000 distinct CDR3 sequences, around 11% of them present only once. Sequenced: whole blood. V usage is TRBV12-3 or TRBV12-4 and J usage is TRBJ2-2, with D possibly being TRBD2 (6 bases). This sequence originates from an adult who was a healthcare worker with PCR-confirmed SARS-CoV-2 infection or an uninfected control (not recorded which). The CDR3 sequence is CASSPLAPPTGELFF. The CDR3 DNA reads as TGTGCCAGCAGTCCCCTAGCGCCGCCCACCGGGGAGCTGTTTTTT.